The T cell receptor beta chain described here comes from a study of early T cells in non-severe SARS-CoV-2 infection. CDR3 length: 14 residues. CDR1 is SQVTM and CDR2 is ANQGSEA in the germline V gene. The germline V and J ends were trimmed by 6 bases and 6 bases, with 19 bases remaining between them. Via MiXCR, TCRdb re-called the 5' RACE reads, giving one row per CDR3 protein. The sample has 55,000 to 75,000 distinct CDR3 sequences; around 13% are singletons. This clonotype has only a few counts. The sequenced sample consisted of whole blood. The sequence derives from an adult who was a healthcare worker with PCR-confirmed SARS-CoV-2 infection or an uninfected control (not recorded which). V is TRBV29-1 and J is TRBJ2-3, with a tentative D call TRBD2 (7 bases). The CDR3 loop is CSVKHRGAADTQYF. The CDR3 nucleotides read TGCAGCGTGAAACACCGGGGGGCTGCGGATACGCAGTATTTT.